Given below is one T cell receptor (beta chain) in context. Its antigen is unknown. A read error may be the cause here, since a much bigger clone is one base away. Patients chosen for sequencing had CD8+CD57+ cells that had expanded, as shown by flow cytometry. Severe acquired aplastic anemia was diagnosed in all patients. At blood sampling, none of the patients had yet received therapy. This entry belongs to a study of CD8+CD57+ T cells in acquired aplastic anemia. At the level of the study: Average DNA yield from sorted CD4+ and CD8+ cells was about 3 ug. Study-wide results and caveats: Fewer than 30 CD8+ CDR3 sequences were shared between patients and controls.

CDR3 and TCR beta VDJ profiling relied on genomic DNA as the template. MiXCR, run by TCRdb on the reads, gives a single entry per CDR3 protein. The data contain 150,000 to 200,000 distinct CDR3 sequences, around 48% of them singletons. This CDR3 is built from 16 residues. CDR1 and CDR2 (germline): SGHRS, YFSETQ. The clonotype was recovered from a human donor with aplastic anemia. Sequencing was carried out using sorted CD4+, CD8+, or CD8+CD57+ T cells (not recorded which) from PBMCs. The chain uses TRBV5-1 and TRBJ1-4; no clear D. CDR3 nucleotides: TGCGCCAGCAGCCTACTCGGGCCTCCAATTAATGAAAGACTGTTTTTT. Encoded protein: CASSLLGPPINERLFF.